This entry describes one T cell receptor (beta chain). The data were produced by immunoSEQ multiplex PCR, yet TCRdb's version contains in-frame clones alone and is incomplete. The sample records approximately 70,000 clones, around 91% being singletons. This sample was included in a study of blood T cell repertoires in COVID-19. CDR1 and CDR2 from the germline V gene are SGHVS and FQNEAQ. The CDR3 contains 14 residues. V was pared by 3 bases and J by 3 bases, with 9 bases between. The material sequenced was peripheral blood. J is TRBJ1-5 and V is TRBV7-8, with a possible D match to TRBD1 (6 bases). The source is a human donor in a cohort sampled during active COVID-19. CDR3 nucleotides: TGTGCCAGCAGCTTTGACAGGAACAATCAGCCCCAGCATTTT. Its translation: CASSFDRNNQPQHF.